The sequence of this T cell receptor beta chain was determined in a study of blood T cell repertoires in COVID-19. As for the study in general: COVID-19 samples collected from the United States, Italy and Spain covered acute and convalescent phases. PBMCs, B-cell-depleted T cells, or T cells provided the cDNA or gDNA that made up the material.

V trimming: 0 bases; J trimming: 3 bases; junction bases outside the gene matches: 4. Germline assignment: CDR1 LGHNA and CDR2 YSLEER. The CDR3 runs 16 residues. Study processing details: Amplified reference gene primers provided the basis for estimating nucleated cell counts. Method: immunoSEQ multiplex PCR; TCRdb's copy keeps in-frame clones and lacks some. V and J calls and clone size are given by that table; D and trimming were obtained from the DNA. The sample yields a few hundred thousand clones, 88% seen once. The chain links TRBV4-3 to TRBJ1-4, with 7 bases aligning to TRBD1. The receptor was derived from a man older than 75 with acute or convalescent COVID-19. The sample comprised peripheral blood. DNA for the CDR3: TGCGCCAGCAGCCAAGACCCCGGACAGGCTAATGAAAAACTGTTTTTT. It encodes CASSQDPGQANEKLFF.